This TCR beta chain originates from a study of T-cell reconstitution after alpha-beta-depleted transplantation in children. Notes on the study in general: Approximately two months post-transplant, alpha-beta T cells reportedly originated from several hundred expanded graft clones.

Preparation of the TCRbeta library used unique molecular identifiers. Each CDR3 protein gets one entry after TCRdb re-called the PCR reads with MiXCR. In the table there are fewer than 350,000 distinct CDR3 sequences, approximately 10% of which are singletons. The CDR3 is 16 amino acids. The V and J ends lost 4 bases and 1 base respectively, with 19 bases between them. The germline V gene has CDR1 SQVTM and CDR2 ANQGSEA. This clonotype was recorded many times. Its antigen is not known. This clonotype was obtained from a male patient between 2 and 10 years old who had a stem cell transplant for chronic granulomatous disease, so the T cells may come from the graft donor. This rearrangement joins TRBV29-1 to TRBJ2-5, with a possible D match to TRBD2 (7 bases). The specimen comprised peripheral blood, sampled 180 days after TCRalphabeta/CD19-depleted stem cell transplant. The CDR3 sequence is CSVGFGGAQFQETQYF. CDR3 coding DNA: TGCAGCGTTGGCTTTGGGGGGGCCCAATTCCAAGAGACCCAGTACTTC.